This T cell receptor beta chain originates from a study of T cells expressing NK-cell markers. Study findings and constraints: HCMV specificity was not established for the expanded NKG2C+ T cell clones.

Germline CDR1 is SGHRS and CDR2 is YFSETQ. This CDR3 spans 14 amino acids. As concerns this clonotype: What it binds is not known.

UMI-tagged 5'RACE template switching yielded the TCR beta cDNA. Each CDR3 protein gets one entry in TCRdb, which reprocessed the 5' RACE reads and gives no DNA. The sample yields roughly 390,000 distinct CDR3 sequences, of which the top ten take up under 6.5%. The chain combines TRBV5-1 with TRBJ1-1. The receptor was derived from a man between 18 and 69 years old in good health. Sequences were obtained from blood T cells: a sorted CD56 or NKG2C T cell subset, CD4+ or CD8+ T cells, or bulk PBMC T cells (not recorded which). Here the CDR3 reads CASSLDPASTEAFF.